The following is a T cell receptor beta chain sequence with its context. What it recognizes is unknown. TCRdb reprocessed the 5' RACE reads via MiXCR and lists one record per CDR3 protein. The sample carries fewer than 250,000 distinct CDR3 sequences, under 12% recorded once. The CDR3 length is 16 residues. Looked up from germline, CDR1 is KGHSH and CDR2 is LQKENI. Trimming cost V 3 bases and J 0 bases; bases outside gene matches: 4. This entry comes from a study of T-cell memory formation after mild COVID-19. General observations from the study: Pre-infection memory held some responding clones, suggesting pre-existing cross-reactive T cells responded. Whereas later expanders leaned CD4+, clones contracting day 15 to 85 showed a balanced CD4/CD8 makeup. CM and EM subsets held most contracting CD4+ clones; EMRA held CD8+ ones.

Sequences were obtained from PBMCs or a T cell subset sorted from them (not recorded which). This clonotype originated in a man between 18 and 35 years old who had mild COVID-19 (a few samples of this study predate the infection). Cell type and time point are not known. This rearrangement joins TRBV18 to TRBJ1-3; TRBD1 agrees at 8 bases. CDR3 sequence: CASSPTGVLSGNTIYF. DNA of the CDR3: TGTGCCAGCTCACCGACAGGGGTTCTCTCTGGAAACACCATATATTTT.